This T cell receptor (beta chain) came from a study of a mutant IDH1 vaccine in newly diagnosed glioma. In germline, CDR1 is MNHEY, CDR2 SVGAGI. V shed 6 bases and J shed 2 bases, with 11 bases lying between them. CDR3 length equals 13 residues. Time point indicated: week 47, end of study. Doses of 300 ug of mutant IDH1 20-mer peptide were given with topical imiquimod. Comments on this clone: Its cognate antigen is unknown.

Only in-frame clones appear in the TCRdb table, and some are missing; sequencing was by immunoSEQ multiplex PCR. The table records 31,000 or so clones, about 80% of them present only once. The V gene is TRBV6-5, the J gene TRBJ2-7, with D perhaps TRBD1 or TRBD2 (5 bases each). Source: PBMCs, taken from a glioma patient whose treatment included an IDH1 peptide vaccine. The receptor was derived from a man aged 30 to 45 with glioma. CDR3 sequence (DNA): TGTGCCAGCAGCGGGACGGAAACCTACGAGCAGTACTTC. Its protein product is CASSGTETYEQYF.